These 17 T cell receptor beta chains were all obtained from the same sample, sequenced in a study of CD8 T cells in Susac syndrome. Reverse transcription of 0.5 to 1 ug RNA was performed with random hexamers. TCRdb redid the calling of the immunoSEQ multiplex PCR reads with MiXCR, one entry per CDR3 protein. The sample carries about 150,000 distinct CDR3 sequences, around 94% recorded once. Sequencing input: CD4+ T cells from PBMCs. Receptors were obtained from a human donor in good health.

The chain carries TRBV4-2 and TRBJ2-7; D is unresolved. Between the trimmed V and J ends, which lost 0 bases and 1 base, there was a span of 7 bases. Germline-derived CDR1 and CDR2 are LGHNA and YNFKEQ. The CDR3 is made up of 14 amino acids. DNA for the CDR3: TGTGCCAGCAGCCAAGATGACCTTTCCTACGAGCAGTACTTC. This codes for CASSQDDLSYEQYF.

In this sample, this clonotype turned up once. The chain employs TRBV29-1 and TRBJ1-1, with D possibly being TRBD1 (6 bases). Germline CDR1 SQVTM, CDR2 ANQGSEA. The CDR3 totals 15 residues. Trimming cost V 4 bases and J 3 bases, with 18 bases left between them. CDR3 nucleotides: TGCAGCGTTGGAGGGCCCCCACAGGGATACACTGAAGCTTTCTTT. Translated: CSVGGPPQGYTEAFF.

The chain employs TRBV28 and TRBJ2-7, with 11 positions matching TRBD2. There are 16 residues in the CDR3. With 1 base clipped from V and 2 bases from J, the junction kept 4 bases outside the gene matches. Germline V CDR1 and CDR2: MDHEN, SYDVKM. The CDR3 sequence is CASSLYVAGGPYEQYF. The CDR3 DNA follows: TGTGCCAGCAGTTTATATGTAGCGGGAGGGCCCTACGAGCAGTACTTC. Using reference TRBV28 and TRBJ2-7 for the parts outside the CDR3, the full variable domain is DVKVTQSSRYLVKRTGEKVFLECVQDMDHENMFWYRQDPGLGLRLIYFSYDVKMKEKGDIPEGYSVSREKKERFSLILESASTNQTSMYLCASSLYVAGGPYEQYFGPGTRLTVT.

This chain joins TRBV20-1 and TRBJ2-2; D may be TRBD2 (5 bases). Per germline, CDR1 DFQATT and CDR2 SNEGSKA (reference sequence). Trimming shortened V by 0 bases and J by 3 bases, and 11 bases separated the two germline ends. This CDR3 is built from 15 residues. In DNA form, the CDR3 reads TGCAGTGCTAGAGATCGTAGCGCAGACACCGGGGAGCTGTTTTTT. It specifies CSARDRSADTGELFF.

The gene calls are TRBV9 and TRBJ2-1, with 11 bases matching TRBD2. The CDR3 totals 14 residues. The V segment lost 4 bases and the J segment 6 bases; nucleotides outside the gene matches: 3. CDR1 SGDLS and CDR2 YYNGEE come from the germline V gene. CDR3 nucleotide sequence: TGTGCCAGCAGCCCCGGGACTAGCGGCAATGAGCAGTTCTTC. Its translation is CASSPGTSGNEQFF. The full variable domain, its missing parts supplied by reference TRBV9 and TRBJ2-1, is DSGVTQTPKHLITATGQRVTLRCSPRSGDLSVYWYQQSLDQGLQFLIQYYNGEERAKGNILERFSAQQFPDLHSELNLSSLELGDSALYFCASSPGTSGNEQFFGPGTRLTVL.

This chain joins TRBV30 and TRBJ1-2, with TRBD1 as a possible D gene (5 bases). The CDR3 runs 13 residues. Trimming took 3 bases from V and 6 from J, leaving 14 bases between them. Germline V lookup: CDR1 GTSNPN, CDR2 SVGIG (reference sequence). The DNA of the CDR3 is TGTGCCTGGAGAGCGGGGGGAGGCGATGGCTACACCTTC. Translating gives CAWRAGGGDGYTF. Full variable domain (rest looked up from reference TRBV30 and TRBJ1-2): SQTIHQWPATLVQPVGSPLSLECTVEGTSNPNLYWYRQAAGRGLQLLFYSVGIGQISSEVPQNLSASRPQDRQFILSSKKLLLSDSGFYLCAWRAGGGDGYTFGSGTRLTVV.

This clonotype was observed a single time. The rearrangement uses TRBV11-3 and TRBJ2-1; TRBD2 might be the D (5 bases). The germline gives CDR1 SGHNT, CDR2 YENEEA. The V gene lost 5 bases and the J gene lost 8 bases, with 13 bases spanning the gap. The CDR3 is 13 amino acids. The CDR3 spells CASSLIEGDEQFF. The CDR3 DNA follows: TGTGCCAGCAGCCTGATCGAGGGAGATGAGCAGTTCTTC. The whole variable domain, filled in from reference TRBV11-3 and TRBJ2-1, reads EAGVVQSPRYKIIEKKQPVAFWCNPISGHNTLYWYLQNLGQGPELLIRYENEEAVDDSQLPKDRFSAERLKGVDSTLKIQPAELGDSAVYLCASSLIEGDEQFFGPGTRLTVL.

V gene TRBV2 combines with J gene TRBJ1-2; 8 bases fit TRBD1. Germline loops: CDR1 SNHLY, CDR2 FYNNEI. Losses at the gene ends were 5 bases for V and 2 bases for J; bases not matched to a gene: 4. The CDR3 has 14 amino acids. Here the CDR3 reads CASSRDRQNYGYTF. The DNA for the CDR3 is TGTGCCAGCAGTAGGGACAGGCAAAACTATGGCTACACCTTC.

V gene TRBV12-3 or TRBV12-4 combines with J gene TRBJ2-7; D is perhaps TRBD2 (6 bases). The CDR3 runs to 14 residues. Trimming stripped 6 bases from V and 3 bases from J, with 15 bases between. The CDR3 DNA is TGTGCCAGCAGCCCGGCGGGACGGAGCTACGAGCAGTACTTC. Translation: CASSPAGRSYEQYF.

The chain joins TRBV3-1 to TRBJ1-5; the match to TRBD1 covers 8 bases. Germline V gene lookup returns CDR1 LGHDT and CDR2 YNNKEL (reference sequence). Trimming at V came to 3 bases and at J to 4 bases, leaving 5 bases not matched to a gene. The CDR3 runs to 15 residues. CDR3 sequence (DNA): TGTGCCAGCAGCCAGACAGGGGAGTGGAATCAGCCCCAGCATTTT. The encoded protein is CASSQTGEWNQPQHF.

The CDR3, as DNA: TGTGCTAGTGGCTTAGCCAAAAACATTCAGTACTTC. Amino acids: CASGLAKNIQYF. The chain employs TRBV12-5 and TRBJ2-4, with D uncertain. The CDR3 contains 12 residues. The germline V gene has CDR1 LGHNT and CDR2 FRNRAP. V was pared by 6 bases and J by 0 bases, with 3 bases between.

The chain uses TRBV6-5 and TRBJ2-1; 7 nucleotides line up with TRBD2. In germline, CDR1 is MNHEY, CDR2 SVGAGI. This CDR3 contains 15 residues. The CDR3 here is CGTSSGLSSYNEQFF. In nucleotides, the CDR3 is TGTGGAACTTCTAGCGGCCTTAGCTCCTACAATGAGCAGTTCTTC.

The rearrangement uses TRBV20-1 and TRBJ2-5; 7 nucleotides match TRBD2. This CDR3 region has 16 residues. In germline, CDR1 is DFQATT, CDR2 SNEGSKA (reference sequence). Losses at the gene ends were 0 bases for V and 0 bases for J; bases not matched to a gene: 7. CDR3: CSARDGGSLYQETQYF. CDR3 DNA sequence: TGCAGTGCTAGAGATGGCGGGAGCTTGTACCAAGAGACCCAGTACTTC.

V usage is TRBV20-1 and J usage is TRBJ2-1, with 14 nucleotides matching TRBD2. After removal of 1 base from V and 7 bases from J, the junction contained 6 bases not matched to a gene. This CDR3 has 16 residues. CDR1 and CDR2 (germline): DFQATT, SNEGSKA (reference sequence). This CDR3 reads CSARAQTSGRGNEQFF. DNA of the CDR3: TGCAGTGCTAGAGCACAGACTAGCGGGAGGGGGAATGAGCAGTTCTTC.

The count of this clonotype is one. The chain combines TRBV7-2 with TRBJ2-7; 7 bases align to TRBD1. CDR1 and CDR2 from the germline V gene are SGHTA and FQGNSA. The CDR3 has 14 amino acids. J lost 3 bases, V lost 5 bases, and 7 bases had no gene match. The CDR3 spells CASSPQGQFYEQYF. The CDR3 nucleotides are TGTGCCAGCAGCCCCCAGGGACAGTTCTACGAGCAGTACTTC.

The CDR3 sequence: CASRAQGSYEQYF. The CDR3 DNA sequence: TGTGCCAGCAGGGCACAGGGTTCCTACGAGCAGTACTTC. This sequence joins TRBV6-1 and TRBJ2-7; tentatively, D is TRBD1 (6 bases). Germline CDR1 is MNHNS and CDR2 is SASEGT. The V end lost 6 bases, the J end lost 1 base, and 10 bases lay between the germline ends. This CDR3 is built from 13 residues.

This sequence joins TRBV6-4 and TRBJ2-3; the match to TRBD2 covers 10 bases. With V trimmed by 4 bases and J by 2 bases, 6 bases remained unmatched. The CDR3 sequence is 16 residues long. Germline lookup yields CDR1 MRHNA and CDR2 SNTAGT. This chain's CDR3 is CASSALAGESTDTQYF. The CDR3 bases are TGTGCCAGCAGTGCGCTAGCGGGAGAGTCCACAGATACGCAGTATTTT.